Listed here is a single T cell receptor beta chain. Antigen unknown. This specimen belongs to a study of T cell repertoires in cytomegalovirus infection. Across the study: CMV infection together with matching HLA type was indicated by public TCR beta signatures. Study results and caveats: CMV-specific HLA-C-restricted TCR beta clonotypes dominated the ex vivo response.

A single record per CDR3 protein comes from TCRdb applying MiXCR to the reads. The data contain fewer than 1,000,000 distinct CDR3 sequences, 30% to 40% of them singletons. The junction had 20 bases not matched to a gene; V was cut back by 6 bases and J by 0 bases. The CDR3 covers 20 residues. Germline CDR1 SEHNR, CDR2 FQNEAQ (reference sequence). The sequence was collected from a human donor in good health (CMV status not recorded). Some clones in this sample may be carry-over from other donors' samples. The sample was cultured CD8+ T cells from PBMCs, taken from culture after CMV antigen stimulation. The chain couples TRBV7-9 to TRBJ2-1, with 7 bases lining up with TRBD1. CDR3 sequence: CASSPSDRFSRKSSYNEQFF. In DNA, the CDR3 is TGTGCCAGCAGTCCATCGGACAGGTTTTCCCGAAAGAGCTCCTACAATGAGCAGTTCTTC.